This entry describes one T cell receptor (beta chain). The antigen is not known. Being one base from a much bigger clone, this may be a read error. The CDR3 is 13 residues long. Germline V gene sequence: CDR1 SGHVS, CDR2 FNYEAQ. The record originates from a study of T cells after yellow fever vaccination. Study findings and constraints: The study found a weaker secondary response that peaked faster, day 5 versus 15.

TCRdb re-called the 5' RACE reads with MiXCR, one entry per CDR3 protein. There are a few hundred thousand distinct CDR3 sequences in the sample; about 8.7% occur only once, and roughly 18% lies in the top ten. The clonotype was recovered from a man aged 18 to 35 who received the YFV17D yellow fever vaccine. Sequenced material: PBMCs, taken on the day of the first yellow fever vaccination. The rearrangement uses TRBV7-6 and TRBJ2-2; 9 bases map to TRBD2. In DNA, the CDR3 is TGTCCCAGCGGGGGGCAAAACTCCGGGGAGCTGTTTTTT. It encodes CPSGGQNSGELFF.